This record looks at one T cell receptor (beta chain) sequence and its context. What it binds is not known. This sample is drawn from a study of cytomegalovirus exposure and HLA in healthy donors. Study-wide results and limits: Immune exposure data for these donors was limited to CMV serostatus. Researchers reported in a later analysis that common viral pathogens appeared linked to several top clusters.

In germline, CDR1 is SGHRS, CDR2 YFSETQ. The CDR3 contains 14 residues. Primers for the PCR totalled 60 Vbeta and 13 Jbeta. The data were produced by immunoSEQ multiplex PCR, yet TCRdb's version contains in-frame clones alone and is incomplete. The table has hundreds of thousands of clones, about 80% seen once. The rearrangement uses TRBV5-1 and TRBJ2-5, with TRBD1 matching 8 bases. The DNA end lines up better with TRBJ2-7; the J call may be wrong. This TCR was recovered from a woman in her 40s in good health and CMV-seronegative. Sequencing was done on a sample of PBMCs. CDR3 in amino acids: CASSPGQEAYEQYF. The CDR3 DNA sequence: TGCGCCAGCAGCCCGGGACAGGAGGCCTACGAGCAGTACTTC.